This T cell receptor beta chain was identified during a study of siplizumab effects on memory and regulatory T cells. Broader study findings: Whether the proliferating Tregs (from siplizumab cultures) were suppressive was not confirmed. The apparent diversity of naive T cells exceeded that of memory cells, and naive T cells seemed to make a major contribution to the alloresponse.

The repertoire was sequenced with immunoSEQ multiplex PCR; TCRdb's copy has only in-frame clones and lacks some. The sample lists about 52,000 clones, around 97% occurring once. With respect to this clone: Its antigen is undetermined.

This CDR3 contains 12 residues. Trimming removed 4 bases at V and 4 bases at J, with 6 bases between. CDR1 and CDR2 from the germline V gene are SGHTA and FQGNSA. V usage is TRBV7-2 and J usage is TRBJ2-3; no reliable D call. This sequence was found in a human donor in good health. Sequenced: naive CD4+ T cells sorted from blood. The CDR3 nucleotides are TGTGCCAGCAGCTACACAGCAGATACGCAGTATTTT. This gives the protein CASSYTADTQYF.